The 29 T cell receptor beta chains below come from one sample, sequenced in a study of T-cell reconstitution after alpha-beta-depleted transplantation in children. As it was prepared, the TCRbeta library received unique molecular identifiers. TCRdb passed the PCR reads through MiXCR, listing each CDR3 protein once. The repertoire holds 250,000 to 400,000 distinct CDR3 sequences, with 20% to 30% as singletons. The sample consisted of PBMCs, mostly from graft donor cells, taken 180 days after TCRalphabeta/CD19-depleted stem cell transplant. The receptors were gathered from a male patient between 10 and 17 years old who had a stem cell transplant for acute lymphoblastic leukemia, so the T cells may come from the graft donor.

This clonotype was counted many times. The chain employs TRBV4-1 and TRBJ1-3; D remains ambiguous. The CDR3 is 12 residues long. Trimming cost V 1 base and J 4 bases, with 2 bases left between them. Germline V lookup: CDR1 MGHRA, CDR2 YSYEKL. Here the CDR3 reads CASSQVGNTIYF. The CDR3 nucleotides read TGCGCCAGCAGCCAAGTGGGAAACACCATATATTTT.

The chain combines TRBV27 with TRBJ1-1, with a weak D call TRBD1 (6 bases). Germline CDR1 is MNHEY and CDR2 is SMNVEV (reference sequence). This CDR3 is 18 amino acids long. Trimming shortened V by 2 bases and J by 1 base, and 20 bases separated the two germline ends. The CDR3 DNA reads as TGTGCCAGCAGTTTAGGTTACTACTCCAGGACAGCGAACACTGAAGCTTTCTTT. This sequence encodes CASSLGYYSRTANTEAFF.

The chain has TRBV11-1 and TRBJ2-2, with no clear D. The length of the CDR3 is 13 residues. Trimming stripped 6 bases from V and 6 bases from J, with 11 bases between. Germline-derived CDR1 and CDR2 are SGHAT and FQDESV (reference sequence). The CDR3 region is CASRLRGAGELFF. Written as DNA, the CDR3 is TGTGCCAGCAGGCTACGCGGAGCCGGGGAGCTGTTTTTT.

In nucleotides, the CDR3 is TGTGCCAGCAGGGCGGGGAGCGGGGTCTACAATGAGCAGTTCTTC. This sequence encodes CASRAGSGVYNEQFF. The gene calls are TRBV12-3 or TRBV12-4 and TRBJ2-1; 7 bases line up with TRBD2. Losses at the gene ends were 6 bases for V and 3 bases for J; bases not matched to a gene: 8. This CDR3 comprises 15 residues.

The J gene is TRBJ2-2, the V gene TRBV12-3 or TRBV12-4; 7 bases map to TRBD2. Trimming removed 8 bases from V and 0 bases from J; junction bases left unmatched: 9. This CDR3 has 16 amino acids. The CDR3 region is CASSTGGGANTGELFF. The DNA of the CDR3 is TGTGCCAGCTCAACGGGAGGCGGCGCGAACACCGGGGAGCTGTTTTTT.

This chain joins TRBV4-2 and TRBJ2-7; tentatively, D is TRBD2 (5 bases). Trimming shortened V by 0 bases and J by 3 bases, and 12 bases separated the two germline ends. The CDR3 extends over 15 amino acids. Germline V lookup: CDR1 LGHNA, CDR2 YNFKEQ. The CDR3 bases are TGTGCCAGCAGCCAAGATGCCCTAGCTGACTACGAGCAGTACTTC. Translation: CASSQDALADYEQYF.

This clonotype was seen a handful of times. V is TRBV7-6 and J is TRBJ2-7, with a possible D match to TRBD2 (5 bases). The V gene lost 5 bases and the J gene lost 1 base, with 18 bases spanning the gap. CDR3 length: 16 amino acids. Germline lookup yields CDR1 SGHVS and CDR2 FNYEAQ. The CDR3: CASSPITGIESYEQYF. CDR3 DNA sequence: TGTGCCAGCAGCCCAATCACCGGGATCGAATCCTACGAGCAGTACTTC.

The V and J genes are TRBV6-2 or TRBV6-3 and TRBJ2-7; 9 bases map to TRBD1. Germline trimming cut 10 bases from V and 4 bases from J; bases unmatched to any gene: 17. In germline, CDR1 is MNHEY, CDR2 SVGEGT. The CDR3 length is 16 residues. CDR3 residues: CATRKPLRDRAYEQYF. CDR3 bases: TGTGCCACCCGCAAACCGCTCCGGGACAGGGCATACGAGCAGTACTTC.

This chain connects TRBV25-1 to TRBJ2-3; either TRBD1 or TRBD2 may supply D (5 bases each). Trimming pared 5 bases from V and 3 bases from J, leaving 12 bases between. Germline V gives CDR1 MGHDK, CDR2 SYGVNS. The CDR3 length is 14 residues. For the CDR3, the DNA is TGTGCCAGCAGTTCAGGGAGTTGGACAGATACGCAGTATTTT. Amino acid sequence: CASSSGSWTDTQYF.

The V gene is TRBV9, the J gene TRBJ2-3, with D possibly TRBD1 on 6 matching bases. With 0 bases removed from V and 2 bases from J, the gap between germline ends came to 13 bases. The CDR3 has 16 amino acids. Germline V CDR1 and CDR2: SGDLS, YYNGEE. The CDR3 region is CASSVGHRTVTDTQYF. The CDR3 nucleotides read TGTGCCAGCAGCGTAGGCCACCGGACAGTCACAGATACGCAGTATTTT.

This clonotype has a handful of counts. The V gene is TRBV3-1, the J gene TRBJ2-3, with TRBD1 identical over 8 bases. The CDR3 has 15 amino acids. The germline V gene encodes CDR1 LGHDT and CDR2 YNNKEL (reference sequence). J was trimmed by 4 bases and V by 4 bases; bases with no gene match: 7. DNA of the CDR3: TGTGCCAGCAGCCGGACAGGGATAGGAGCAGATACGCAGTATTTT. It encodes CASSRTGIGADTQYF.

V usage is TRBV7-3 and J usage is TRBJ2-6; D assignment may be TRBD1 or TRBD2 (5 bases each). V shed 1 base and J shed 1 base, with 11 bases lying between them. The CDR3 has 17 residues. The germline V gene encodes CDR1 SGHTA and CDR2 FQGTGA. CDR3 DNA: TGTGCCAGCAGCTTAATGGGTGGGGGATCTGGGGCCAACGTCCTGACTTTC. Translating it yields CASSLMGGGSGANVLTF.

The chain recombines TRBV18 with TRBJ2-1; D remains unclear. Deletions cut 2 bases from V and 7 bases from J, with 6 bases between. The CDR3 contains 12 residues. Germline V gene data show CDR1 as KGHSH and CDR2 as LQKENI. The CDR3 spells CASSPERNEQFF. DNA of the CDR3: TGTGCCAGCTCACCAGAAAGGAATGAGCAGTTCTTC.

This clonotype has at least ten counts. J is TRBJ2-2 and V is TRBV12-3 or TRBV12-4, with 7 bases matching TRBD1. J gave up 6 bases and V 6 bases, and 1 base lay outside the gene matches. This CDR3 region has 12 residues. CDR3 nucleotide sequence: TGTGCCAGCAGCGGACAGGCCGGGGAGCTGTTTTTT. Translated: CASSGQAGELFF.

J is TRBJ2-5 and V is TRBV9, with D unclear. V was cut by 3 bases and J by 2 bases, with 8 bases left in between. Germline CDR1 and CDR2: SGDLS and YYNGEE. The CDR3 runs to 13 residues. The CDR3 DNA follows: TGTGCCAGCAGCGCCAGGTATCAAGAGACCCAGTACTTC. Translating gives CASSARYQETQYF.

This chain connects TRBV11-2 to TRBJ2-1; the D gene is possibly TRBD2 (5 bases). Trimming cost V 1 base and J 9 bases, with 10 bases left between them. Germline V gene data show CDR1 as SGHAT and CDR2 as FQNNGV. This CDR3 is built from 13 residues. CDR3 region: CASSLVGRGEQFF. Here the CDR3 DNA reads TGTGCCAGCAGCTTAGTTGGGAGAGGTGAGCAGTTCTTC.

This clonotype was seen a handful of times. J is TRBJ2-1 and V is TRBV7-3; D call uncertain. This CDR3 spans 15 amino acids. The V end was cut by 0 bases, the J end by 0 bases, with 6 bases between. Germline CDR1 reads SGHTA; CDR2 reads FQGTGA. This CDR3 is CASSLTGPSYNEQFF. The CDR3 nucleotides are TGTGCCAGCAGCTTAACAGGGCCCTCCTACAATGAGCAGTTCTTC.

V usage is TRBV20-1 and J usage is TRBJ2-1; TRBD2 aligns across 10 bases. CDR3 length: 16 residues. In germline, CDR1 is DFQATT, CDR2 SNEGSKA (reference sequence). V was pared by 0 bases and J by 8 bases, with 10 bases of the junction left unmatched. CDR3 protein: CSARDLLAGDWDEQFF. CDR3 DNA sequence: TGCAGTGCTAGAGATCTCCTAGCGGGAGATTGGGATGAGCAGTTCTTC.

The chain is built from TRBV11-3 and TRBJ2-7; 9 bases agree with TRBD2. CDR3 length equals 14 residues. Germline trimming cut 4 bases from V and 9 bases from J; bases unmatched to any gene: 10. CDR1 SGHNT and CDR2 YENEEA come from the germline V gene. The CDR3 DNA reads as TGTGCCAGCAGCTCGACTAGCGGATCTTTTGTGCAGTACTTC. Amino acids: CASSSTSGSFVQYF.

The chain carries TRBV6-5 and TRBJ2-1, with 8 bases matching TRBD1. The germline V gene encodes CDR1 MNHEY and CDR2 SVGAGI. This CDR3 contains 16 residues. Trimming removed 4 bases from V and 0 bases from J; junction bases left unmatched: 5. The CDR3 here is CASSSRQGSSYNEQFF. As DNA, the CDR3 is TGTGCCAGCAGTTCCCGACAGGGGAGCTCCTACAATGAGCAGTTCTTC.

The gene calls are TRBV4-1 and TRBJ2-7, with 8 positions matching TRBD2. The V segment lost 3 bases and the J segment 2 bases; nucleotides outside the gene matches: 9. The CDR3 sequence is 16 residues long. Germline CDR1 MGHRA, CDR2 YSYEKL. CDR3 nucleotides: TGCGCCAGCAGCCACGCGGGACTAGGAATACCCTACGAGCAGTACTTC. This gives the protein CASSHAGLGIPYEQYF.

This clonotype was seen only a few times. The V gene is TRBV5-1, the J gene TRBJ1-3; 7 bases agree with TRBD1. CDR1 and CDR2 (germline): SGHRS, YFSETQ. Trimming took 3 bases from V and 4 from J; bases not matched to a gene: 7. The CDR3 loop spans 15 amino acids. The CDR3 DNA is TGCGCCAGCAGCTCTGGACAGGCTGCGGGAAACACCATATATTTT. Translated, it gives CASSSGQAAGNTIYF.

The V and J genes are TRBV9 and TRBJ2-2; no firm D call. Germline CDR1 and CDR2: SGDLS and YYNGEE. The CDR3 spans 14 residues. Trimming took off 4 bases at V and 3 bases at J, with 10 bases between the two ends. CDR3 sequence: CASSPRTYTGELFF. Here the CDR3 DNA reads TGTGCCAGCAGCCCGCGGACCTACACCGGGGAGCTGTTTTTT.

This clonotype came up a few times. The V gene is TRBV7-2, the J gene TRBJ1-5; D call uncertain. Germline values: CDR1 SGHTA, CDR2 FQGNSA. Trimming left V 3 bases short and J 4 bases short, with 13 bases between. The CDR3 spans 15 residues. CDR3 in DNA: TGTGCCAGCAGCTTTTCAGTAACCCGTAATCAGCCCCAGCATTTT. Encoded protein: CASSFSVTRNQPQHF. The full variable domain, completed using reference TRBV7-2 and TRBJ1-5, is GAGVSQSPSNKVTEKGKDVELRCDPISGHTALYWYRQSLGQGLEFLIYFQGNSAPDKSGLPSDRFSAERTGGSVSTLTIQRTQQEDSAVYLCASSFSVTRNQPQHFGDGTRLSIL.

The chain has TRBV12-3 or TRBV12-4 and TRBJ1-4; D unclear. The CDR3 length is 14 residues. V lost 1 base and J lost 0, with 3 bases in between. CDR3 residues: CASSLGTTNEKLFF. CDR3 nucleotides: TGTGCCAGCAGTTTAGGTACAACTAATGAAAAACTGTTTTTT.

This clonotype was seen only a few times. This chain uses TRBV11-2 with TRBJ1-2, with D possibly TRBD1 on 5 matching bases. Per the germline V gene, CDR1 is SGHAT and CDR2 is FQNNGV. The CDR3 is 18 amino acids. The V and J ends lost 6 bases and 5 bases respectively, with 28 bases between them. CDR3 residues: CASSLNAGSWGILYGYTF. In DNA form, the CDR3 reads TGTGCCAGCAGTTTAAATGCAGGGAGTTGGGGGATCTTATATGGCTACACCTTC.

The chain is built from TRBV6-1 and TRBJ2-3; TRBD2 matches 9 bases. The CDR3 totals 16 residues. The germline V gene has CDR1 MNHNS and CDR2 SASEGT. The V gene end was trimmed by 0 bases and the J gene end by 6 bases; junction bases not matched to a gene: 7. The CDR3 region is CASSEAGLAQGDTQYF. The CDR3 coding sequence is TGTGCCAGCAGTGAAGCGGGACTAGCTCAGGGGGATACGCAGTATTTT.

The chain employs TRBV7-2 and TRBJ2-7; perhaps TRBD2 as D (6 bases). Per germline, CDR1 SGHTA and CDR2 FQGNSA. The V end was cut by 5 bases, the J end by 3 bases, with 8 bases between. CDR3 size: 12 residues. The CDR3 region is CASSRDFYEQYF. CDR3 coding DNA: TGTGCCAGCAGCCGGGACTTCTACGAGCAGTACTTC.

The chain uses TRBV25-1 and TRBJ1-6; the D is unclear. V was clipped by 8 bases and J by 9 bases, with 14 bases between them. The CDR3 consists of 13 residues. Germline V gives CDR1 MGHDK, CDR2 SYGVNS. Here the CDR3 reads CASSRGGSSPLHF. DNA for the CDR3: TGTGCCAGCTCACGGGGTGGTTCTTCACCCCTCCACTTT.